These T cell receptor beta chains were read from a single sample in a study of response to subunit inactivated influenza vaccine. TCRdb ran MiXCR on the RT-PCR reads and lists one entry per CDR3 protein. Among roughly 700,000 distinct CDR3 sequences listed, roughly 13% were seen once. Sequenced here: PBMCs from blood, sampled approximately 15 days before vaccination. All receptors derive from a man aged 45 to 65 who received an inactivated influenza vaccine. The CDR3 runs from the conserved cysteine through the conserved F or W. Fields, in order: J gene, V gene, D gene, clone size, CDR3 protein, CDR3 DNA. A D gene is named only where the DNA matches it firmly. The size field is filled for only some rows; it gives once, few, many or a size class.

j_call: TRBJ2-5
v_call: TRBV6-2/TRBV6-3
d_call: -
clone_size: few
cdr3_aa: CASRRSTRKETQYF
cdr3_nt: TGTGCCAGCCGGCGGAGCACCCGAAAAGAGACCCAGTACTTC

j_call: TRBJ1-5
v_call: TRBV12-3/TRBV12-4
d_call: TRBD1
clone_size: few
cdr3_aa: CASSSGDRGRQPQHF
cdr3_nt: TGTGCCAGCAGTTCGGGGGACAGGGGGCGTCAGCCCCAGCATTTT

j_call: TRBJ2-5
v_call: TRBV3-1
d_call: TRBD2
clone_size: few
cdr3_aa: CASSQDRGLAGDRETQYF
cdr3_nt: TGTGCCAGCAGCCAAGATAGAGGGCTAGCGGGCGATCGGGAGACCCAGTACTTC

j_call: TRBJ2-1
v_call: TRBV11-2
d_call: -
clone_size: -
cdr3_aa: CASSLVGTPTSYNEQFF
cdr3_nt: TGTGCCAGCAGCTTAGTGGGGACGCCGACCTCCTACAATGAGCAGTTCTTC

j_call: TRBJ1-5
v_call: TRBV20-1
d_call: TRBD1
clone_size: few
cdr3_aa: CSACRTGRGNQPQHF
cdr3_nt: TGCAGTGCGTGTAGGACAGGGCGCGGCAATCAGCCCCAGCATTTT

j_call: TRBJ1-1
v_call: TRBV5-1
d_call: -
clone_size: many
cdr3_aa: CASSLEVNTEAFF
cdr3_nt: TGTGCCAGCAGCTTAGAAGTGAACACTGAAGCTTTCTTT

j_call: TRBJ2-3
v_call: TRBV11-2
d_call: -
clone_size: few
cdr3_aa: CASSLDQGHTDTQYF
cdr3_nt: TGTGCCAGCAGCTTAGATCAGGGACACACAGATACGCAGTATTTT

j_call: TRBJ2-2
v_call: TRBV30
d_call: TRBD2
clone_size: -
cdr3_aa: CASRTSGMYTGELFF
cdr3_nt: TGTGCCTCCAGGACTAGCGGGATGTACACCGGGGAGCTGTTTTTT

j_call: TRBJ2-3
v_call: TRBV5-1
d_call: -
clone_size: few
cdr3_aa: CASSLQGQDTQYF
cdr3_nt: TGCGCCAGCAGCTTGCAGGGTCAAGATACGCAGTATTTT

j_call: TRBJ2-3
v_call: TRBV12-5
d_call: TRBD2
clone_size: -
cdr3_aa: CASGLDPPMRAGSADTQYF
cdr3_nt: TGTGCTAGTGGTTTGGACCCCCCGATGAGAGCGGGGAGCGCAGATACGCAGTATTTT

j_call: TRBJ1-1
v_call: TRBV7-2
d_call: -
clone_size: many
cdr3_aa: CASSRQRNTEAFF
cdr3_nt: TGTGCCAGCAGCCGCCAGAGGAACACTGAAGCTTTCTTT

j_call: TRBJ2-2
v_call: TRBV5-1
d_call: -
clone_size: -
cdr3_aa: CASSSGLPGELFF
cdr3_nt: TGCGCCAGCAGCTCCGGACTACCCGGGGAGCTGTTTTTT

j_call: TRBJ2-1
v_call: TRBV11-3
d_call: -
clone_size: -
cdr3_aa: CASSLLAPGHLWRDEQFF
cdr3_nt: TGTGCCAGCAGCTTATTGGCTCCGGGACACCTATGGAGGGATGAGCAGTTCTTC